This T cell receptor beta chain is from a study of blood T cell repertoires in COVID-19 (dated by TCRdb to 2018 to 2021). Context from the whole study: Samples covering the acute and convalescent phases of COVID-19 were provided by collaborators in the United States, Italy and Spain. The material from the prospective study consisted of cDNA or gDNA derived from T cells, B-cell-depleted T cells, or PBMCs. The dataset comprised deeply sampled blood TCRbeta repertoires from subjects exposed to, actively infected with, or recovered from COVID-19. The repertoires were made available in a free public database intended to serve as a resource for research on the immune response to SARS-CoV-2. The samples were drawn from two sources: the first 160 participants of the ongoing ImmuneRACE study, and 950 to 1,500 subjects contributed by 6 global collaborators. HLA class I and class II types, where available, came from metadata supplied by the sample provider rather than from assay-based typing. A de-identified subject ID, COVID-19 status, age in years and sex were almost always included in the sample metadata.

The immunoSEQ Assay, a bias-controlled multiplex PCR, was used to amplify TCRbeta CDR3 regions from genomic DNA. As for the authors' bioinformatics: Within the assay, amplification of reference gene primers was used to estimate how many nucleated cells each sample contained. To quantify the absolute abundance of each unique TCRbeta CDR3 rearrangement, sequence reads were collapsed and filtered. For each sample, productive Simpson clonality was calculated by taking the square root of Simpson's diversity index across productive rearrangements. TCRdb carries this immuneACCESS record with in-frame sequences only. Its versions omit some clonotypes, under half of them owing to an unresolved V gene in the studies checked, with the rest unexplained. That table is the source of V, J and clone size, and D and trimming were worked out from the DNA. For this sample there are roughly 290,000 clones; roughly 88% appear just once. The ten largest clones represent 2.2% of the sample.

Overall study outcomes, separate from this receptor: The quantity of clinical and demographic metadata differed by source and by participant and was supplied without curation.

Regarding this clone: What antigen it recognizes has not been identified. Base qualities are not recorded, but no much larger clone differs from it by a single base.

The CDR1 and CDR2 encoded by the germline V gene (reference sequence) are MNHEY and SMNVEV. Taken from cysteine to phenylalanine, the CDR3 has 14 residues. The sequence is cut down to CDR3 DNA, 42 bases in frame from base 1. The junction shows trimming of 6 bases on V and 6 bases on J, and the gene matches do not reach 5 bases of it. Participants in the prospective study were aged roughly 18 to 90 years, lived in under 30 United States geographic areas, and enrolled through a virtual design. Cohort assignment in the prospective study relied on participant-reported clinical history from a screening survey and a study questionnaire. ImmuneRACE Cohort 3 recovered participants were defined by two consecutive negative NP/OP PCR tests, healthcare professional clearance, or symptom resolution. Each participant in the prospective study had whole blood, serum and a nasopharyngeal or oropharyngeal swab collected by mobile phlebotomists. Additional blood draws and questionnaires over an approximately 2-month period could optionally be provided by prospective study participants. Before DNA extraction, prospective study blood samples were shipped either frozen or at room temperature.

This TCR was recovered from a man in his thirties or forties who had recovered from COVID-19. This receptor chain uses TRBV27 and TRBJ1-4, with 9 middle bases fitting TRBD1. The source material was PBMCs or T cells enriched from blood (not recorded which). The CDR3 in this case is CASRTGTGYEKLFF. The nucleotide sequence reads as follows: TGTGCCAGCAGGACCGGGACAGGGTATGAAAAACTGTTTTTT.